This note documents a single TCR beta chain sequence. The antigen is not known. This record comes from a study of blood T cells in healthy people across ages. Points from the study as a whole: Fewer expanded clones and more diversity marked long-lived versus aged donors.

Next came a second PCR, run for about 6 to 11 cycles, which used a sample-barcoded 5' primer along with a J-beta primer mix. TCRdb analysed the 5' RACE reads with MiXCR anew, one entry per CDR3 protein. This repertoire shows 1.5 million to 2 million distinct CDR3 sequences, 28% found once; its top ten account for over 7%. The germline gives CDR1 SQVTM, CDR2 ANQGSEA. The CDR3 runs 14 residues. Trimming removed 7 bases at V and 4 bases at J, with 16 bases between. V usage is TRBV29-1 and J usage is TRBJ2-2; possible D gene TRBD2, 7 bases. Material: blood. This sequence originates from a woman in her twenties or thirties in good health. The CDR3 DNA follows: TGCAGCGAACGAGCGGGACATAGCACCGGGGAGCTGTTTTTT. Protein product: CSERAGHSTGELFF.